The source of this T cell receptor (beta chain) is a study of human T cells and chemical hapten exposure. Study conclusions and caveats: The number of TCRs over 1 in 1000 frequency stayed unchanged after DPC.

The time point was: patch test 1, 2 weeks after DPC sensitization. The treatment is: therapeutic diphenylcyclopropenone sensitization with weekly scalp DPC. Staff drew blood before applying each patch test. Patients had alopecia, were aged 18 to 70, and were not pregnant. This CDR3 is 14 amino acids long. Trimming removed 4 bases from V and 0 bases from J; junction bases left unmatched: 3. The germline V gene has CDR1 MNHEY and CDR2 SMNVEV (reference sequence). This clonotype was seen more than once but under ten times. Its cognate antigen is unknown. Via MiXCR, TCRdb re-called the RACE reads, giving one row per CDR3 protein. The data contain around 120,000 distinct CDR3 sequences, approximately 15% of them singletons.

This chain uses TRBV27 with TRBJ2-7; 7 nucleotides agree with TRBD1. Material: whole blood, obtained in connection with sensitization to the hapten diphenylcyclopropenone (DPC). The origin of this receptor is a man between 18 and 29 years old with alopecia areata. Some clones in this sample may be carry-over from other donors' samples. The CDR3, as DNA: TGTGCCAGCAGTTCTGACAGGGACTCCTACGAGCAGTACTTC. Translated, it gives CASSSDRDSYEQYF.